This T cell receptor beta chain was captured in a study of T cells and Merkel cell carcinoma outcomes. Study results and limitations: In Merkel cell carcinoma, repertoire and T-cell density reportedly predicted outcomes.

This CDR3 spans 16 amino acids. Germline V gene data show CDR1 as KGHSH and CDR2 as LQKENI. Trimming cost V 3 bases and J 0 bases; bases outside gene matches: 8. Sequencing used immunoSEQ multiplex PCR; TCRdb keeps in-frame clones, though not all of them. The sample shows around 6,000 clones, 65% to 75% of them seen only once. Turning to this clone: Its antigen remains unknown. At the DNA level, this CDR3 is encoded by other sequences in the same sample as well.

V and J are TRBV18 and TRBJ2-7; 7 bases match TRBD2. The sequenced sample consisted of tumor tissue from Merkel cell carcinoma. The receptor was derived from a human donor with Merkel cell carcinoma. Some clones in this sample may be carry-over from other donors' samples. CDR3 sequence (DNA): TGTGCCAGCTCACCCCGAACTAGCGCGAGCTCCTACGAGCAGTACTTC. This translates into CASSPRTSASSYEQYF.